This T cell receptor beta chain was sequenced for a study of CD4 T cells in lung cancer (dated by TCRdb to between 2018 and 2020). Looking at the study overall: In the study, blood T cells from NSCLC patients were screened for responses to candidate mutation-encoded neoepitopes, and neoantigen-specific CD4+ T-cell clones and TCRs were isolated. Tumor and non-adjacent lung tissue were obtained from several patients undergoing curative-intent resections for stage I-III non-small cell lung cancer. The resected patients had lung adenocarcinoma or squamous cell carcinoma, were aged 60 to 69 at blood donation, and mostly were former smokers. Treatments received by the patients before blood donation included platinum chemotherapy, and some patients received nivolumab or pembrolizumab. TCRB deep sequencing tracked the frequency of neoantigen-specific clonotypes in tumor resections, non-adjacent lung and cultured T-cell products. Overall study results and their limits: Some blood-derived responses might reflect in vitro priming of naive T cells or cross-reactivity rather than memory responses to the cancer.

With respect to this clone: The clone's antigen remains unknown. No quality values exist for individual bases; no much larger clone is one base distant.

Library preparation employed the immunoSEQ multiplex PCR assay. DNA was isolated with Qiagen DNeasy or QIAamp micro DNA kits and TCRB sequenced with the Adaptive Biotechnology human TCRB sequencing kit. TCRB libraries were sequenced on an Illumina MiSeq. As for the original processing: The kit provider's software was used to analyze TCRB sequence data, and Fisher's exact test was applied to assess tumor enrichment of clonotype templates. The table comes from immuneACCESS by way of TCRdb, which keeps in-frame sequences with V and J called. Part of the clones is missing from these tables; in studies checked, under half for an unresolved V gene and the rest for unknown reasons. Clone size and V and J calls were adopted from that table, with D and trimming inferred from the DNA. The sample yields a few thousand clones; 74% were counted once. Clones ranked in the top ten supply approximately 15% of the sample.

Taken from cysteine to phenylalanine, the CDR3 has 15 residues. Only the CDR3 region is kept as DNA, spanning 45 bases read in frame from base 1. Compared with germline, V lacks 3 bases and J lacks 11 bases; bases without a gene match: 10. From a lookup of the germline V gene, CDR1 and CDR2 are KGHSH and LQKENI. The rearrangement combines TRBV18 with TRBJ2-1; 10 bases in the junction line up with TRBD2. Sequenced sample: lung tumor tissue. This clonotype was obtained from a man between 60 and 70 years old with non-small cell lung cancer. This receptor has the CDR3 CASSPPLTTSGKQFF. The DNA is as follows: TGTGCCAGCTCACCGCCCCTAACAACTAGCGGGAAGCAGTTCTTC. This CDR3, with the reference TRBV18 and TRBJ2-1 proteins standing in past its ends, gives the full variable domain NAGVMQNPRHLVRRRGQEARLRCSPMKGHSHVYWYRQLPEEGLKFMVYLQKENIIDESGMPKERFSAEFPKEGPSILRIQQVVRGDSAAYFCASSPPLTTSGKQFFGPGTRLTVL.